This TCR beta chain was retrieved from a study of regulatory T cells in long-lasting Graves disease (dated by TCRdb to about 2021). In the study overall: Persistent Graves' disease was defined as antithyroid drug treatment for over 5 years with persistently positive TSH receptor autoantibodies. Peripheral blood TCR sequencing and RNA sequencing compared persistent Graves' disease patients with newly diagnosed Graves' disease patients. The study was conducted in China and was registered as a clinical trial. A total of approximately 35 samples underwent TCR sequencing: about 13 from persistent and around 20 from newly diagnosed Graves' disease patients. In the clinical cohort, patients with persistent Graves' disease had used antithyroid drugs for an average of roughly ten years.

The receptor library was made with multiplex PCR. Sequenced on an Illumina HiSeq 4000. To build TCR beta libraries, CDR3 regions were amplified by Arm-PCR using iRepertoire HTBI primers. Gel purification was performed on PCR products prior to sequencing. Turning to the authors' computational methods: Gene usage analysis of CDR3 amino acid clonotypes relied on the roughly 64 TRBV and 15 or so TRBJ segments identified across samples. COPE and FqMerger were used to merge filtered high-quality paired reads into contigs. BLAST was used to align contigs to IMGT TRBV, TRBD and TRBJ reference genes, and CDR3 was defined according to IMGT. Any clonotype with a frequency above 0.1% was counted as a highly expanded clone. Shannon entropy was used to measure repertoire diversity, and the Gini coefficient was used to measure V-J evenness. Public clonotypes were defined as clonotypes shared by more than one individual. In TCRdb, the public reads were trimmed at Q25 with fastp and aligned with MiXCR, with productive beta chains retained. Rows with one shared CDR3 protein collapse into an entry with the most common genes and DNA. TCRdb, rather than the study authors, made the V and J calls. The sample table contains a few hundred thousand distinct CDR3 sequences; only one count was recorded for roughly a quarter of them. In total, the top ten clones hold approximately 28% of the sample.

Findings and caveats that apply to the study as a whole: Compared with newly diagnosed patients, persistent Graves' disease patients had lower TCR Shannon entropy and fewer highly expanded clones, which suggests clonal expansion. Persistent disease showed preferential use of TRBV28, TRBJ1-2 and TRBJ2-5, whereas newly diagnosed disease favored TRBV20-1 and TRBJ2-1. Patients with persistent disease shared more public clonotypes (around 2,500) than newly diagnosed patients did (around 980). Peripheral blood alone was examined, since thyroid tissue, which constituted the primary lesion, could not be accessed. The authors acknowledged the small sample size as a limitation that may reduce accuracy. Sequencing and analysis were restricted to the TCR beta chain.

Turning to this clonotype: Its antigen is unknown. Base qualities are not provided; no much larger clone lies one nucleotide away.

V is pared back by 2 bases and J by 2 bases, with 13 bases lying between the germline termini. CDR1 and CDR2 are drawn from the germline V gene: MNHEY, SVGAGI. CDR3 length: 15 amino acids, cysteine to phenylalanine. Just the 45-base CDR3 DNA is kept, in frame starting at base 1. The time point label, as the study defines it: persistent/refractory GD, antithyroid drugs over 5 years with positive TRAb. For both TCR sequencing and RNA sequencing, RNA was extracted from PBMCs in TRIzol. The diagnosis of Graves' disease was made according to American Thyroid Association guidelines. Patients were recruited from an endocrinology department in Xi'an, China. Each patient gave 8.5 to 9.5 milliliters of peripheral blood, collected in an EDTA anticoagulant tube. PBMCs were isolated by Ficoll Paque Plus density gradient separation without further T cell sorting. RNA quality was checked with an Agilent 2100 Bioanalyzer and agarose gel, and concentration with a NanoDrop 2000.

The chain is assembled from TRBV6-5 and TRBJ2-7; tentative D gene TRBD1, with 6 bases matching. The TCR comes from a female donor with Graves disease. The sequencing here drew on peripheral blood mononuclear cells (PBMCs), taken when the disease was refractory, from a patient treated with antithyroid drugs. Read as DNA, the sequence is TGTGCCAGCAGTTACGCCGGACAGCTTCCCTACGAGCAGTACTTC. This gives the protein CASSYAGQLPYEQYF.